A selection of T cell receptor beta chains follows, all from one sample in a study of T-cell reconstitution after alpha-beta-depleted transplantation in children. TCRdb processed the PCR reads anew with MiXCR; each CDR3 protein has one entry. The table includes 450,000 to 700,000 distinct CDR3 sequences, 27% detected once. The sample here was PBMCs, taken before TCRalphabeta/CD19-depleted stem cell transplant. These receptors came from a boy younger than two with Wiskott-Aldrich syndrome, due to receive a stem cell transplant. Both conserved end residues are trimmed from each CDR3. Each record gives: V gene, J gene, CDR3 protein.

TRBV5-1	TRBJ2-1	ASSLSGVHNEQF
TRBV21-1	TRBJ2-7	ASSKGEQFSSVGHEQY
TRBV4-1	TRBJ2-3	ASSQGTCQNTDTQY
TRBV24-1	TRBJ2-1	ATSDFAGPLNEQF
TRBV20-1	TRBJ2-5	SASPGLAGGMGTQY
TRBV20-1	TRBJ2-1	SALRQGRYNEQF
TRBV2	TRBJ2-1	ASSSGTGGSYNEQF
TRBV5-1	TRBJ2-7	ASSLATSGRYEQY
TRBV2	TRBJ2-2	ASRLLDYNTGELF
TRBV6-1	TRBJ2-5	ASRRDSRETQY
TRBV28	TRBJ2-7	ASSLGQGPEQY
TRBV5-1	TRBJ2-1	ASSLGVTSGRATYNEQF
TRBV20-1	TRBJ2-7	SASNRAVGEQY
TRBV4-2	TRBJ2-5	ASSQQGEGTQY
TRBV12-3/TRBV12-4	TRBJ2-1	ASSPLAGAYNEQF
TRBV20-1	TRBJ1-2	SASDWDSYGYT
TRBV5-1	TRBJ2-5	ASSLVSRRETQY
TRBV11-1	TRBJ1-2	ASSLRQVGYT
TRBV20-1	TRBJ2-1	SASPGLSSYNEQF
TRBV5-6	TRBJ2-7	ASSTSGTGVPY
TRBV3-1	TRBJ2-7	ASSQAAGGYEQY
TRBV27	TRBJ1-1	ASSSSGRGTEAF
TRBV20-1	TRBJ2-1	SARGGKSYNEQF
TRBV7-8	TRBJ1-2	ASSSQGVDRANGYT
TRBV20-1	TRBJ2-1	SARVVNEQF
TRBV28	TRBJ2-1	ASRPRTLTYNEQF
TRBV20-1	TRBJ2-7	SAEGEGSYEQY
TRBV12-3/TRBV12-4	TRBJ2-5	ASSPNRGQETQY
TRBV30	TRBJ2-7	AWSRGHQYEQY
TRBV20-1	TRBJ2-3	SARGRLAGVPAADTQY
TRBV5-1	TRBJ2-5	ASSPRLGGETQY
TRBV7-8	TRBJ1-5	ASSLAISDQPQH
TRBV5-1	TRBJ2-7	ASSLDLLGFRPYEQY
TRBV4-1	TRBJ1-3	ASSQVGANSGNTIY
TRBV5-5	TRBJ2-2	ASSLGGNSGELF
TRBV20-1	TRBJ1-3	SATTGTGYGNTIY
TRBV27	TRBJ2-7	ASSFLPSGRLYEQY
TRBV7-9	TRBJ2-7	ASSGKGRLGEQY
TRBV18	TRBJ2-7	ASSLLGHPSYEQY
TRBV5-1	TRBJ2-5	ASSGTGQETQY
TRBV6-5	TRBJ2-7	ASSYPAGPKAYEQY
TRBV28	TRBJ2-2	ASSTSGTSTGELF
TRBV7-9	TRBJ2-1	ASPRVGVANEQF
TRBV12-3/TRBV12-4	TRBJ1-5	ASSLSYGGGYTANQPQH
TRBV5-1	TRBJ2-7	ASSGRTGDYEQY
TRBV29-1	TRBJ2-2	SVSNTGELF
TRBV29-1	TRBJ2-3	SVLTSGSARADTQY
TRBV19	TRBJ2-1	ASRTQAGGEQF
TRBV5-6	TRBJ2-5	ASSLRSGSEY
TRBV5-5	TRBJ2-5	ASSSDGNQETQY